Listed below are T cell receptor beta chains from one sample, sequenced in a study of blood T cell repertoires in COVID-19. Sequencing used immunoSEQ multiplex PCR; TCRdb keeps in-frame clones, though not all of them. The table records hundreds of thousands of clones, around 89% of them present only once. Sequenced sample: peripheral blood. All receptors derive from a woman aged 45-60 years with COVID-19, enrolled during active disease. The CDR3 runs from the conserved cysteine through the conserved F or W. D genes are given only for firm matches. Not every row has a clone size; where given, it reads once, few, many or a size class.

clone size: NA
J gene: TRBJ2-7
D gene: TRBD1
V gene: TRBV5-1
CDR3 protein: CASSLAGTGIYEQYF
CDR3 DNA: TGCGCCAGCAGCTTGGCCGGGACAGGGATCTACGAGCAGTACTTC

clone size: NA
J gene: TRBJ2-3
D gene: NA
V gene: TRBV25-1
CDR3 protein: CASSGFGGAVTDTQYF
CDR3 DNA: TGTGCCAGCAGTGGCTTCGGTGGAGCAGTCACAGATACGCAGTATTTT

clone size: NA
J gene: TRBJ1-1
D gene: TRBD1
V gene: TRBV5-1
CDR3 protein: CASSARPTGGRLGNTEAFF
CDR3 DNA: TGCGCCAGCAGCGCGAGACCTACAGGGGGCAGGTTAGGGAACACTGAAGCTTTCTTT

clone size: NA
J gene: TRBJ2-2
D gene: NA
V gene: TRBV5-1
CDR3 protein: CASSSGQNTGELFF
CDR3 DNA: TGCGCCAGCAGCTCGGGACAGAACACCGGGGAGCTGTTTTTT

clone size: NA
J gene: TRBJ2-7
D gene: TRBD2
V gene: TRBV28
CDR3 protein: CASTVLSGRGAANEQYF
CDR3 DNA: TGTGCCAGCACGGTATTGTCAGGGCGGGGGGCCGCAAACGAGCAGTACTTC

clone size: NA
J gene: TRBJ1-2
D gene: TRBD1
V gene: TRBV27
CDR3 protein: CASSSRDRGYGYTF
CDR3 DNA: TGTGCCAGCAGTTCCCGGGACAGGGGTTATGGCTACACCTTC

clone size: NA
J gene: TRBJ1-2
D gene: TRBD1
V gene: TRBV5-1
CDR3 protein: CASSSRDRDGYTF
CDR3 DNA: TGCGCCAGCAGCTCCCGGGACAGGGATGGCTACACCTTC

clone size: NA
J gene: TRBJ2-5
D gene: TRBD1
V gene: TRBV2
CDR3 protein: CASREDRGLQETQYF
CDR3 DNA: TGTGCCAGCAGGGAAGACAGGGGGCTGCAAGAGACCCAGTACTTC

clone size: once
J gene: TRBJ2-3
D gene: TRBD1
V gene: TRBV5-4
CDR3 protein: CASRFDREDTQYF
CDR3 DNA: TGTGCCAGCAGGTTCGACAGGGAAGATACGCAGTATTTT

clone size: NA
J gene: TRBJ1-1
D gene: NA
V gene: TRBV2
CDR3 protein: CASSEGGSNTEAFF
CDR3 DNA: TGTGCCAGCAGTGAGGGGGGATCAAACACTGAAGCTTTCTTT

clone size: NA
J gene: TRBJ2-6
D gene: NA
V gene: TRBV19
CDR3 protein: CASSIFGGSSSGANVLTF
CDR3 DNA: TGTGCCAGTAGTATCTTTGGGGGCTCCAGCTCTGGGGCCAACGTCCTGACTTTC

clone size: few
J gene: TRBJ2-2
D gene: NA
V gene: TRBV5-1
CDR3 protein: CASSLEYSTGELFF
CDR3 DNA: TGCGCCAGCAGCTTGGAGTATAGCACCGGGGAGCTGTTTTTT

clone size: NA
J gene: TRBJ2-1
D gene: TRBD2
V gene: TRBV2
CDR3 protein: CASSDWDWTSWGHEQFF
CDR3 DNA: TGTGCCAGCAGTGACTGGGATTGGACTAGCTGGGGCCATGAGCAGTTCTTC

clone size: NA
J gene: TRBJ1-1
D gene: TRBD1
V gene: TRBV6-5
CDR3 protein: CASSYGTGRDTEAFF
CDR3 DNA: TGTGCCAGCAGTTATGGGACAGGGAGGGACACTGAAGCTTTCTTT

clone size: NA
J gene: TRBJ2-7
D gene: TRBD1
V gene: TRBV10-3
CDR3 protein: CAISRDRDLGEQYF
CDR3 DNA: TGTGCCATCAGCCGGGACAGGGATCTTGGCGAGCAGTACTTC

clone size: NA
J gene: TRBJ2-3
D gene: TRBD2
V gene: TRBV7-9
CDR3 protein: CASSSAGGEDTQYF
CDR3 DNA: TGTGCCAGCAGCTCGGCGGGGGGGGAAGATACGCAGTATTTT

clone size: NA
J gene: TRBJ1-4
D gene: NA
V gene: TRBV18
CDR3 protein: CASSPSASAGNEKLFF
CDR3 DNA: TGTGCCAGCTCACCAAGCGCGTCAGCCGGTAATGAAAAACTGTTTTTT

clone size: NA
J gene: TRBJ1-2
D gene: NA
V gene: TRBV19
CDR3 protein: CASSMGGIYGYTF
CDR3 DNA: TGTGCCAGTAGTATGGGGGGTATCTATGGCTACACCTTC

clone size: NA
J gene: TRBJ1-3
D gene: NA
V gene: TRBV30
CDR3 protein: CAWSVGMPGGTGNTIYF
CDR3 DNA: TGTGCCTGGAGTGTAGGAATGCCGGGGGGAACGGGAAACACCATATATTTT

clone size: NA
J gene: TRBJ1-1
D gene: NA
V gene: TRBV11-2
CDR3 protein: CASSLMDSEAFF
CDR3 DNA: TGTGCCAGCAGCTTAATGGACAGTGAAGCTTTCTTT

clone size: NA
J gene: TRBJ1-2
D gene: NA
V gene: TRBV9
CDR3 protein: CASLGSRGHGYTF
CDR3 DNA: TGTGCCAGCCTTGGATCGCGGGGCCATGGCTACACCTTC

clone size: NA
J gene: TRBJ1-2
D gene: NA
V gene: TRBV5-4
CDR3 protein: CASSSGSIFNYGYTF
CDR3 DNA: TGTGCCAGCAGCTCAGGCTCCATTTTTAACTATGGCTACACCTTC

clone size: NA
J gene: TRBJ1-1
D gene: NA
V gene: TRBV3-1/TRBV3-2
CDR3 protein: CASSHGRDTEAFF
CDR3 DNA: TGTGCCAGCAGCCATGGGAGGGACACTGAAGCTTTCTTT

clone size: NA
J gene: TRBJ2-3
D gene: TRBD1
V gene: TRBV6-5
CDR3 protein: CASSSPGDRSTDTQYF
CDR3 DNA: TGTGCCAGCAGTTCCCCAGGGGACAGAAGCACAGATACGCAGTATTTT

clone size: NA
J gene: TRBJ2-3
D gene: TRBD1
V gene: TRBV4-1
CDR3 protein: CASSPRGPLPSTDTQYF
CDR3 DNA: TGCGCCAGCAGCCCCAGGGGGCCTCTGCCCTCCACAGATACGCAGTATTTT

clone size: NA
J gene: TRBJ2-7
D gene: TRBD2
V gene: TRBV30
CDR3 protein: CAWERGGVYEQYF
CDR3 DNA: TGTGCCTGGGAGCGGGGGGGCGTTTACGAGCAGTACTTC

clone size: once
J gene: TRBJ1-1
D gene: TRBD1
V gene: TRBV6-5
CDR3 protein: CASSNRGGNTEAFF
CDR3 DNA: TGTGCCAGCAGCAACAGGGGGGGAAACACTGAAGCTTTCTTT

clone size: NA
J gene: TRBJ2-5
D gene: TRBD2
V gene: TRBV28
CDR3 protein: CASSFLSGGRGETQYF
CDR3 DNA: TGTGCCAGCAGTTTCCTCAGCGGGGGCCGAGGAGAGACCCAGTACTTC

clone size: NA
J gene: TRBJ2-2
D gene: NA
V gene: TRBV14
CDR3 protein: CASSPTTGELFF
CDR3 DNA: TGTGCCAGCAGCCCCACTACCGGGGAGCTGTTTTTT

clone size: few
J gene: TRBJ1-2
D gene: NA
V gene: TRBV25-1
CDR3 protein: CASSEFEDPYGYTF
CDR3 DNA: TGTGCCAGCAGTGAATTCGAGGATCCCTATGGCTACACCTTC

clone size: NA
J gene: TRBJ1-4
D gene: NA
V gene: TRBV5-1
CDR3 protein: CASSLRSFENEKLFF
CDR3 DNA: TGCGCCAGCAGCTTGAGGAGCTTTGAAAATGAAAAACTGTTTTTT